Listed below are T cell receptor beta chains from one sample, sequenced in a study of blood T cell repertoires in COVID-19. Assay: immunoSEQ multiplex PCR; the TCRdb copy retains only in-frame clones and omits some. This table holds tens of thousands of clones, nearly 90% found once. The specimen sequenced was peripheral blood. Receptors originate from a woman aged 45-59 years with COVID-19, enrolled during active disease. Each CDR3 is given with its conserved first and last residue. The order of the fields is J gene, clone size, V gene, CDR3 length, D gene, CDR3 DNA, CDR3 protein. D genes are given only for firm matches. Clone sizes are given selectively: once, few, many, or a class where the clone is expanded.

J gene: TRBJ2-7
clone size: .
V gene: TRBV6-5
CDR3 length: 14
D gene: TRBD2
CDR3 DNA: TGTGCCAGTGTGGAGCCGGGACTAGACCGCGAGCAGTACTTC
CDR3 protein: CASVEPGLDREQYF

J gene: TRBJ2-2
clone size: .
V gene: TRBV3-1/TRBV3-2
CDR3 length: 16
D gene: TRBD2
CDR3 DNA: TGTGCCAGCAGCCACCCGACTAGCGGGTATACCGGGGAGCTGTTTTTT
CDR3 protein: CASSHPTSGYTGELFF

J gene: TRBJ2-7
clone size: .
V gene: TRBV6-2/TRBV6-3
CDR3 length: 12
D gene: .
CDR3 DNA: TGTGCCAGCAGCTTCGGACTCGACCATCCCTACTTC
CDR3 protein: CASSFGLDHPYF

J gene: TRBJ1-5
clone size: .
V gene: TRBV5-5
CDR3 length: 16
D gene: TRBD1
CDR3 DNA: TGTGCCAGCAGCAGGACAGGAGATTATAGCAATCAGCCCCAGCATTTT
CDR3 protein: CASSRTGDYSNQPQHF

J gene: TRBJ2-7
clone size: .
V gene: TRBV19
CDR3 length: 15
D gene: TRBD2
CDR3 DNA: TGTGCCAGTAGGGTTCTAGCGGGAGGCCTCTACGAGCAGTACTTC
CDR3 protein: CASRVLAGGLYEQYF

J gene: TRBJ2-7
clone size: .
V gene: TRBV27
CDR3 length: 16
D gene: TRBD1
CDR3 DNA: TGTGCCAGCAGTTTATCGACAGGGGCGATCTCCTACGAGCAGTACTTC
CDR3 protein: CASSLSTGAISYEQYF

J gene: TRBJ2-2
clone size: once
V gene: TRBV5-1
CDR3 length: 13
D gene: .
CDR3 DNA: TGCGCCAGCAGAGACTCTAACACCGGGGAGCTGTTTTTT
CDR3 protein: CASRDSNTGELFF

J gene: TRBJ2-1
clone size: .
V gene: TRBV5-4
CDR3 length: 15
D gene: TRBD1
CDR3 DNA: TGTGCCAGCAGCACGACAGGGAGCTCCTACAATGAGCAGTTCTTC
CDR3 protein: CASSTTGSSYNEQFF

J gene: TRBJ1-1
clone size: .
V gene: TRBV19
CDR3 length: 14
D gene: .
CDR3 DNA: TGTGCCAGTAGTGAAGGGGCGGATTCCGCTGAAGCTTTCTTT
CDR3 protein: CASSEGADSAEAFF

J gene: TRBJ1-3
clone size: .
V gene: TRBV6-1
CDR3 length: 14
D gene: .
CDR3 DNA: TGTGCCAGCAGTGAGACAGGTACTGGAAACACCATATATTTT
CDR3 protein: CASSETGTGNTIYF

J gene: TRBJ1-3
clone size: .
V gene: TRBV6-2/TRBV6-3
CDR3 length: 15
D gene: .
CDR3 DNA: TGTGCCAGCAGTTGGGACAATCGCTCTGGAAACACCATATATTTT
CDR3 protein: CASSWDNRSGNTIYF

J gene: TRBJ2-7
clone size: .
V gene: TRBV20-1
CDR3 length: 16
D gene: .
CDR3 DNA: TGCAGTGCTAGTGTCCCGGCCAGGTCCCCAGGCTACGAGCAGTACTTC
CDR3 protein: CSASVPARSPGYEQYF

J gene: TRBJ2-7
clone size: .
V gene: TRBV18
CDR3 length: 16
D gene: .
CDR3 DNA: TGTGCCAGCTCACCGATCGAGGGTCTAGGTCCCTACGAGCAGTACTTC
CDR3 protein: CASSPIEGLGPYEQYF

J gene: TRBJ2-2
clone size: .
V gene: TRBV19
CDR3 length: 17
D gene: TRBD2
CDR3 DNA: TGTGCCAGTGGGGGACTAGCGGGAGGCCGTGACGCCGGGGAGCTGTTTTTT
CDR3 protein: CASGGLAGGRDAGELFF

J gene: TRBJ2-7
clone size: .
V gene: TRBV2
CDR3 length: 14
D gene: TRBD2
CDR3 DNA: TGTGCCAGCAGTGACCGGGCGGGAGTGGAAGAGCAGTACTTC
CDR3 protein: CASSDRAGVEEQYF

J gene: TRBJ2-1
clone size: .
V gene: TRBV18
CDR3 length: 12
D gene: TRBD1
CDR3 DNA: TGTGCCAGCTCACAGGGGGCGAATGAGCAGTTCTTC
CDR3 protein: CASSQGANEQFF

J gene: TRBJ2-1
clone size: .
V gene: TRBV18
CDR3 length: 16
D gene: .
CDR3 DNA: TGTGCCAGCTCACCTAATCCGGGAAGAACATTCGGTGAGCAGTTCTTC
CDR3 protein: CASSPNPGRTFGEQFF

J gene: TRBJ2-3
clone size: .
V gene: TRBV28
CDR3 length: 11
D gene: .
CDR3 DNA: TGTGCCAGCAGTACCCCTAATACGCAGTATTTT
CDR3 protein: CASSTPNTQYF

J gene: TRBJ1-2
clone size: once
V gene: TRBV6-5
CDR3 length: 15
D gene: TRBD1
CDR3 DNA: TGTGCCAGCAGTTACTCCGGACAGGGGGCGGATGGCTACACCTTC
CDR3 protein: CASSYSGQGADGYTF

J gene: TRBJ2-6
clone size: .
V gene: TRBV11-2
CDR3 length: 13
D gene: .
CDR3 DNA: TGTGCCAGCAGCCGCTCTGGGGCCAACGTCCTGACTTTC
CDR3 protein: CASSRSGANVLTF

J gene: TRBJ2-7
clone size: .
V gene: TRBV10-3
CDR3 length: 16
D gene: TRBD2
CDR3 DNA: TGTGCCATCAGTGAGGTTAGCGGGAGTAGTGCCTACGAGCAGTACTTC
CDR3 protein: CAISEVSGSSAYEQYF

J gene: TRBJ2-5
clone size: .
V gene: TRBV19
CDR3 length: 14
D gene: .
CDR3 DNA: TGTGCCAGTAGTCCCGGACTCGTGCCAGAGACCCAGTACTTC
CDR3 protein: CASSPGLVPETQYF

J gene: TRBJ1-1
clone size: .
V gene: TRBV12-3/TRBV12-4
CDR3 length: 11
D gene: .
CDR3 DNA: TGTGCCAGCAGTTTAGGACAGGAAGCTTTCTTT
CDR3 protein: CASSLGQEAFF

J gene: TRBJ2-1
clone size: few
V gene: TRBV10-3
CDR3 length: 13
D gene: TRBD2
CDR3 DNA: TGTGCCATCAGCCCAGCGGGAATGAATGAGCAGTTCTTC
CDR3 protein: CAISPAGMNEQFF

J gene: TRBJ1-6
clone size: .
V gene: TRBV2
CDR3 length: 13
D gene: .
CDR3 DNA: TGTGCCAGCACCGAGAGAGTAGTTTCACCCCTCCACTTT
CDR3 protein: CASTERVVSPLHF

J gene: TRBJ1-5
clone size: .
V gene: TRBV19
CDR3 length: 14
D gene: .
CDR3 DNA: TGTGCCAGTGGTACTTCCTATAGCAATCAGCCCCAGCATTTT
CDR3 protein: CASGTSYSNQPQHF

J gene: TRBJ2-7
clone size: .
V gene: TRBV27
CDR3 length: 14
D gene: TRBD2
CDR3 DNA: TGTGCCAGCAGTTATGGGGGGGTACGTGTTGAGCAGTACTTC
CDR3 protein: CASSYGGVRVEQYF

J gene: TRBJ2-7
clone size: .
V gene: TRBV18
CDR3 length: 14
D gene: .
CDR3 DNA: TGTGCCAGCTCACCACTGCCGGGAGACGACGAGCAGTACTTC
CDR3 protein: CASSPLPGDDEQYF

J gene: TRBJ1-1
clone size: .
V gene: TRBV10-3
CDR3 length: 11
D gene: TRBD1
CDR3 DNA: TGTGCCATCATGGGCGGGACAGAGGCTTTCTTT
CDR3 protein: CAIMGGTEAFF

J gene: TRBJ2-2
clone size: .
V gene: TRBV7-3
CDR3 length: 18
D gene: TRBD2
CDR3 DNA: TGTGCCAGCAGCACCCGACTAGCGGGAGGGCCAAACACCGGGGAGCTGTTTTTT
CDR3 protein: CASSTRLAGGPNTGELFF

J gene: TRBJ2-6
clone size: once
V gene: TRBV7-9
CDR3 length: 18
D gene: TRBD2
CDR3 DNA: TGTGCCAGCAGCCACTACGCCGGGACTACGGTTGGGGCCAACGTCCTGACTTTC
CDR3 protein: CASSHYAGTTVGANVLTF

J gene: TRBJ2-1
clone size: .
V gene: TRBV19
CDR3 length: 12
D gene: .
CDR3 DNA: TGTGCCAGTAGGGCATTTCGCCTTGAGCAGTTCTTC
CDR3 protein: CASRAFRLEQFF

J gene: TRBJ2-7
clone size: .
V gene: TRBV2
CDR3 length: 13
D gene: .
CDR3 DNA: TGTGCCAGCACTCTCCCCCCCCCACAGAAGTGGTGCTTC
CDR3 protein: CASTLPPPQKWCF

J gene: TRBJ2-3
clone size: .
V gene: TRBV9
CDR3 length: 15
D gene: .
CDR3 DNA: TGTGCCAGCAGCCAGAGCGGAGGAAGCACAGATACGCAGTATTTT
CDR3 protein: CASSQSGGSTDTQYF

J gene: TRBJ1-1
clone size: .
V gene: TRBV28
CDR3 length: 11
D gene: .
CDR3 DNA: TGTGCCAGCAGTCCACTTCGGGGAGCTTTCTTT
CDR3 protein: CASSPLRGAFF

J gene: TRBJ2-1
clone size: .
V gene: TRBV18
CDR3 length: 18
D gene: TRBD2
CDR3 DNA: TGTGCCAGCTCACCTCGGACTAGCGCCAAGAAGACCTACAATGAGCAGTTCTTC
CDR3 protein: CASSPRTSAKKTYNEQFF

J gene: TRBJ1-1
clone size: .
V gene: TRBV5-1
CDR3 length: 13
D gene: TRBD1
CDR3 DNA: TGCGCCAGCAGCGCCACAGGGGGCACTGAAGCTTTCTTT
CDR3 protein: CASSATGGTEAFF

J gene: TRBJ2-7
clone size: .
V gene: TRBV28
CDR3 length: 16
D gene: .
CDR3 DNA: TGTGCCAGCAGTATTACCGGATGGCAGGGTACCTACGAGCAGTACTTC
CDR3 protein: CASSITGWQGTYEQYF

J gene: TRBJ2-1
clone size: .
V gene: TRBV10-3
CDR3 length: 15
D gene: TRBD2
CDR3 DNA: TGTGCCATCAGTGCTCTAGCGGGAACAAGCAATGAGCAGTTCTTC
CDR3 protein: CAISALAGTSNEQFF

J gene: TRBJ1-5
clone size: .
V gene: TRBV28
CDR3 length: 16
D gene: TRBD1
CDR3 DNA: TGTGCCAGCAGTTCCCAATTGGACAGGGCGGGGCAGCCCCAGCATTTT
CDR3 protein: CASSSQLDRAGQPQHF

J gene: TRBJ1-1
clone size: .
V gene: TRBV7-2
CDR3 length: 13
D gene: .
CDR3 DNA: TGTGCCAGCAGCTTAGAAGTTCGACGGGGAGCTTTCTTT
CDR3 protein: CASSLEVRRGAFF

J gene: TRBJ2-7
clone size: .
V gene: TRBV28
CDR3 length: 12
D gene: .
CDR3 DNA: TGTGCCAGCAGTGTGTTGCGGGCCGAGCAGTACTTC
CDR3 protein: CASSVLRAEQYF

J gene: TRBJ2-1
clone size: .
V gene: TRBV10-3
CDR3 length: 14
D gene: TRBD2
CDR3 DNA: TGTGCCATCGGGAAGCGGGAGGGGACGAATGAGCAGTTCTTC
CDR3 protein: CAIGKREGTNEQFF

J gene: TRBJ2-7
clone size: .
V gene: TRBV12-3/TRBV12-4
CDR3 length: 12
D gene: .
CDR3 DNA: TGTGCCAGCAGTCAGACTAGTACCGAGCAGTACTTC
CDR3 protein: CASSQTSTEQYF

J gene: TRBJ1-6
clone size: .
V gene: TRBV19
CDR3 length: 20
D gene: .
CDR3 DNA: TGTGCCAGTCGGGAGGGCCTGGACGGTGGAACTCGCTCCTATAATTCACCCCTCCACTTT
CDR3 protein: CASREGLDGGTRSYNSPLHF

J gene: TRBJ2-1
clone size: .
V gene: TRBV10-3
CDR3 length: 14
D gene: TRBD2
CDR3 DNA: TGTGCCATCAGTGAGGCGGGAGAAGCTGATGAGCAGTTCTTC
CDR3 protein: CAISEAGEADEQFF

J gene: TRBJ1-2
clone size: .
V gene: TRBV18
CDR3 length: 13
D gene: .
CDR3 DNA: TGTGCCAGCTCACCAGTACAGGGTGGTGGCTACACCTTC
CDR3 protein: CASSPVQGGGYTF

J gene: TRBJ2-5
clone size: .
V gene: TRBV11-3
CDR3 length: 14
D gene: .
CDR3 DNA: TGTGCCAGCAGCTTAAGGCCGGGAACAGAGACCCAGTACTTC
CDR3 protein: CASSLRPGTETQYF

J gene: TRBJ2-3
clone size: .
V gene: TRBV4-2
CDR3 length: 16
D gene: .
CDR3 DNA: TGTGCCAGCAGCCAACCAGTGGGACTCAGCACAGATACGCAGTATTTT
CDR3 protein: CASSQPVGLSTDTQYF

J gene: TRBJ1-6
clone size: .
V gene: TRBV7-9
CDR3 length: 15
D gene: .
CDR3 DNA: TGTGCCAGCAGCTTATTTAGCGCCCGAGATTCACCCCTCCACTTT
CDR3 protein: CASSLFSARDSPLHF

J gene: TRBJ2-1
clone size: .
V gene: TRBV19
CDR3 length: 14
D gene: TRBD1
CDR3 DNA: TGTGCCAGTAGTCCAACGACAGGGCTCAATGAGCAGTTCTTC
CDR3 protein: CASSPTTGLNEQFF

J gene: TRBJ2-7
clone size: .
V gene: TRBV6-2/TRBV6-3
CDR3 length: 13
D gene: TRBD2
CDR3 DNA: TGTGCCAGCAGCTGGGACTACGATTTTGAGCAGTACTTC
CDR3 protein: CASSWDYDFEQYF

J gene: TRBJ1-6
clone size: .
V gene: TRBV6-5
CDR3 length: 14
D gene: .
CDR3 DNA: TGTGCCACCTCGACAGGCACCCTTAATTCACCCCTCCACTTT
CDR3 protein: CATSTGTLNSPLHF

J gene: TRBJ2-4
clone size: .
V gene: TRBV27
CDR3 length: 16
D gene: TRBD2
CDR3 DNA: TGTGCCAGCAGCCGTGGGACTAGCGGGCCCAGGGACATTCAGTACTTC
CDR3 protein: CASSRGTSGPRDIQYF